This TCR beta chain is from a study of Ad26.COV2.S vaccination and SARS-CoV-2 variants (TCRdb year 2021). Regarding the research as a whole: Vaccine-arm donors came from COV1001, a multicentre, randomized, double-blind, placebo-controlled phase I-IIa trial of Ad26.COV2.S in healthy adults. Ad26.COV2.S was administered intramuscularly at 5 x 10^10 or 1 x 10^11 viral particles, either as a single shot or as two shots given 56 days apart. TCRbeta repertoire sequencing served as the tool for gauging how specific and how broad the SARS-CoV-2-reactive T cell receptors were following Ad26.COV2.S vaccination. A total of about 30 samples were included in the TCR-sequenced set, comprising about 20 Ad26.COV2.S vaccine recipients, 5 placebo recipients and 8 SARS-CoV-2 convalescent individuals. Participants in the trial were split at random into five groups of five each, receiving low-dose or high-dose Ad26.COV2.S once or twice, or else placebo on both occasions. Investigators did not know the trial group allocation while performing experiments and assessing outcomes. Findings and caveats that apply to the study as a whole: After vaccination, spike-specific CD8+ and CD4+ T cell responses were reported to show substantial breadth. Spike-specific TCR breadth was higher in Ad26.COV2.S recipients than in placebo recipients (P = 0.0014). The authors noted that total T cell responses may have been underestimated by the TCR breadth and depth analyses. The study was not powered for comparison of responses between vaccine doses or regimens. Vaccine and placebo recipients had comparable non-spike TCR breadth, which fits with the vaccine containing only spike.

CDR1 and CDR2 (MNHEY, SMNVEV) derive from the germline V gene (reference sequence). From the cysteine through the phenylalanine, the CDR3 covers 16 amino acids. Solely the CDR3 DNA is kept, with 48 bases framed from the first base. V lost 5 bases and J lost 4 bases; the stretch between them is 20 bases long. The immunoSEQ Assay was the method used to sequence TCRbeta CDR3 regions. After extraction, genomic DNA underwent amplification by bias-controlled multiplex PCR, followed by high-throughput sequencing. The published analysis was carried out like this. To quantify the absolute abundance of each unique TCRbeta CDR3 region, sequences were collapsed and filtered. T cell fraction was estimated by normalizing TCRbeta template counts to usable DNA, which was measured by amplifying reference genes present in all nucleated cells. Repertoire TCRs were annotated as SARS-CoV-2-specific by exact matching of V gene, CDR3 amino acid sequence and J gene to a known reactive TCR set. MIRA supplied the reference SARS-CoV-2 TCR set, which was filtered for enrichment in COVID-19-positive ImmuneCODE repertoires so that public or cross-reactive TCRs were removed. Using the MIRA antigens, annotated TCRs were further analysed by specific ORF or by position within an ORF. Breadth was defined as the number of annotated unique rearrangements divided by the total number of unique productive rearrangements, and depth was defined as the summed frequency of the annotated unique rearrangements. TCR breadth was compared between groups using two-sided Wilcoxon rank-sum tests. TCRdb retrieved this table from immuneACCESS and kept in-frame rearrangements only. Not all clones are present; in checked studies, unresolved V genes account for under half, and no reason is known for the remainder. For V, J and clone size, that table is used; D and trimming come from the DNA. The sample table records about 350,000 clones; about 87% of these occur just once. Of the sample, about 6.4% falls within the top ten clones.

This specimen's treatment or condition label, per the study, means: some 20 received Ad26.COV2.S at low or high dose, single or two shots; 5 received placebo; per-sample allocation not given. Repertoires of vaccine and placebo recipients were sequenced from samples collected on day 63 after the first injection. In Cohort 1b, around 25 adults aged 18-55 years were enrolled at a single site in Boston, USA, between 29 July and 7 August 2020. Ad26.COV2.S was a replication-incompetent adenovirus type 26 vector expressing a prefusion-stabilized SARS-CoV-2 spike protein from the original Wuhan strain. As to this clone: Its antigen specificity is not known. The input lacks base qualities; no much larger clone sits a single base away.

The sequenced sample was peripheral blood, obtained in a trial of Ad26.COV2.S vaccine versus placebo. The rearranged chain carries TRBV27 and TRBJ1-1; the best D guess is TRBD1, with 5 bases matching. This clonotype was sampled from a person between 18 and 65 years old who received the Ad26.COV2.S COVID-19 vaccine or a placebo. The CDR3 protein: CASSSPGRGRSTEAFF. The DNA sequence is as follows: TGTGCCAGCAGTAGTCCAGGCCGGGGACGGAGCACTGAAGCTTTCTTT.